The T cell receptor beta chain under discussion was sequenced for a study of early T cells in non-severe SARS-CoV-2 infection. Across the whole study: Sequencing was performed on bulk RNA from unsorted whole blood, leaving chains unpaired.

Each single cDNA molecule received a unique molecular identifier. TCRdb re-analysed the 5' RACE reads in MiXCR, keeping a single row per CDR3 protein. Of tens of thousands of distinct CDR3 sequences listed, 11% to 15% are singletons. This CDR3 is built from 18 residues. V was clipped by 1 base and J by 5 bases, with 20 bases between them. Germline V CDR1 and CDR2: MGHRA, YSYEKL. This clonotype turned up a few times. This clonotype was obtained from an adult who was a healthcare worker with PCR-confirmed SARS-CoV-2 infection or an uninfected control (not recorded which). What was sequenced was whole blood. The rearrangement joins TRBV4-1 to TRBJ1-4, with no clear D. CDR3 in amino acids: CASSQGVSYPRLNEKLFF. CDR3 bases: TGCGCCAGCAGCCAAGGGGTCTCATACCCTCGCCTGAATGAAAAACTGTTTTTT.